The next 11 T cell receptor beta chains were all read from a single sample in a study of blood T cell repertoires in COVID-19. Assay: immunoSEQ multiplex PCR; the TCRdb copy retains only in-frame clones and omits some. The sample includes about 110,000 clones, 84% seen only once; the top ten take about 4%. Sequencing was done on a sample of peripheral blood. These receptors came from a human donor in a cohort sampled during active COVID-19.

V usage is TRBV15 and J usage is TRBJ2-5; the D gene is possibly TRBD1 (6 bases). Germline CDR1 reads LNHNV; CDR2 reads YYDKDF (reference sequence). V was trimmed by 6 bases and J by 4 bases, leaving 12 bases between them. The CDR3 totals 13 residues. The CDR3 sequence is CATRRTVGETQYF. The DNA for the CDR3 is TGTGCCACCAGGAGGACAGTGGGAGAGACCCAGTACTTC.

The J gene is TRBJ1-3, the V gene TRBV6-6; 8 nucleotides line up with TRBD1. Germline CDR1 reads MNHNY; CDR2 reads SVGAGI (reference sequence). The CDR3 totals 14 residues. Losses at the gene ends were 7 bases for V and 4 bases for J; bases not matched to a gene: 6. This CDR3 reads CASTRTGNGNTIYF. The CDR3 DNA reads TGTGCCAGCACACGGACAGGGAACGGAAACACCATATATTTT.

For this clone: This is likely a read error, given that the CDR3 carries no conserved phenylalanine or tryptophan at its end. No DNA is shown, since the ends of the CDR3 on it are uncertain; the CDR3 is the one TCRdb lists. V and J are TRBV27 and TRBJ1-4. In germline, CDR1 is MNHEY, CDR2 SMNVEV (reference sequence). The CDR3 is 10 amino acids in total, end residues counted. CDR3 sequence: CASSPSGSDM.

This clone was counted many times. The chain couples TRBV7-8 to TRBJ2-3; TRBD2 agrees at 14 bases. CDR3 size: 16 residues. The germline gives CDR1 SGHVS, CDR2 FQNEAQ. V lost 3 bases, J lost 4 bases, and 3 bases stayed unmatched. The CDR3 nucleotides are TGTGCCAGCAGCTTCGGGACTAGCGGGAGTTCAGATACGCAGTATTTT. Its protein is CASSFGTSGSSDTQYF.

The chain combines TRBV5-1 with TRBJ2-5; 7 bases align to TRBD2. The J segment lost 1 base and the V segment lost 2 bases, leaving 8 bases of the junction unmatched. The CDR3 is made up of 16 amino acids. Germline CDR1 reads SGHRS; CDR2 reads YFSETQ. CDR3 bases: TGCGCCAGCAGCTTTACTAGCGCAGCGCTCCAAGAGACCCAGTACTTC. This encodes CASSFTSAALQETQYF.

The J gene is TRBJ2-5, the V gene TRBV6-5; D unresolved. V was clipped by 0 bases and J by 4 bases, with 12 bases between them. The CDR3 sequence is 15 residues long. The germline V gene has CDR1 MNHEY and CDR2 SVGAGI. The CDR3 is CASSYSIEDSETQYF. The CDR3 DNA reads as TGTGCCAGCAGTTACTCGATCGAGGATTCAGAGACCCAGTACTTC.

This clone was seen once. V gene TRBV9 combines with J gene TRBJ2-3, with 7 bases that match TRBD1. The junction had 8 bases not matched to a gene; V was cut back by 3 bases and J by 4 bases. The CDR3 runs to 15 residues. The germline V gene encodes CDR1 SGDLS and CDR2 YYNGEE. This chain's CDR3 is CASSGWGQLADTQYF. The CDR3, as DNA: TGTGCCAGCAGCGGCTGGGGACAGCTCGCAGATACGCAGTATTTT.

The chain has TRBV7-9 and TRBJ1-4; TRBD1 matches at 7 bases. The germline V gene encodes CDR1 SEHNR and CDR2 FQNEAQ (reference sequence). The length of the CDR3 is 14 residues. The trim removed 5 bases at V and 1 base at J, leaving 1 base unmatched. The CDR3 region is CASSRDRTNEKLFF. CDR3 coding DNA: TGTGCCAGCAGCCGGGACAGAACTAATGAAAAACTGTTTTTT.

CDR3: CASSQHQGGTEAFF. CDR3 DNA sequence: TGCGCCAGCAGCCAACACCAGGGTGGGACTGAAGCTTTCTTT. The rearrangement links TRBV4-1 to TRBJ1-1; a weak D match, TRBD1 (5 bases). Trimming took off 2 bases at V and 5 bases at J, with 12 bases between the two ends. The germline CDR1 and CDR2 sequences are MGHRA and YSYEKL. The CDR3 covers 14 residues.

As concerns this clone: The same CDR3 can be traced to other DNA sequences in this sample. The chain couples TRBV4-3 to TRBJ1-5, with a tentative D call TRBD1 (5 bases). CDR1 and CDR2 (germline): LGHNA, YSLEER. This CDR3 has 16 residues. Trimming left V 0 bases short and J 2 bases short, with 11 bases between. The CDR3 loop is CASSQDWGVGNQPQHF. The CDR3 bases are TGCGCCAGCAGCCAAGATTGGGGGGTGGGCAATCAGCCCCAGCATTTT.

V usage is TRBV28 and J usage is TRBJ2-3; a weak D match, TRBD2 (5 bases). The germline V gene has CDR1 MDHEN and CDR2 SYDVKM. The CDR3 sequence is 14 residues long. Trimming shortened V by 6 bases and J by 0 bases, and 10 bases separated the two germline ends. The CDR3 loop reads CASSPGLSTDTQYF. DNA for the CDR3: TGTGCCAGCAGCCCTGGACTTAGCACAGATACGCAGTATTTT.